A selection of T cell receptor beta chains follows, all from one sample in a study of human T cells and chemical hapten exposure. TCRdb passed the RACE reads through MiXCR, listing each CDR3 protein once. The sample lists some 65,000 distinct CDR3 sequences, around 6.5% occurring once. Sequenced sample: whole blood. The origin of the receptors is a female donor in good health. Some clones in this sample may be carry-over from other donors' samples. CDR3s include the opening cysteine and the closing phenylalanine or tryptophan. The D gene is left open where the match is weak. Size is omitted from some rows. Given values are once, few, many or a class for expanded clones.

abundance	v_gene	d_gene	j_gene	CDR3nt	CDR3aa
many	TRBV4-3	TRBD1	TRBJ2-7	TGCGCCAGCAGCCAAGACCCGGGACAGGGGGGGAACGAGCAGTACTTC	CASSQDPGQGGNEQYF
few	TRBV6-2/TRBV6-3	TRBD2	TRBJ2-2	TGTGCCAGCAGTCTCCCTTTACTAGCGGGAGTAGCCGGGGAGCTGTTTTTT	CASSLPLLAGVAGELFF
many	TRBV10-3	TRBD2	TRBJ2-2	TGTGCCATCAGGCCTGGGACTAGCGGGGCCGGGGAGCTGTTTTTT	CAIRPGTSGAGELFF
few	TRBV7-2	.	TRBJ2-3	TGTGCCAGCCGCCCGAGCACAGATACGCAGTATTTT	CASRPSTDTQYF
few	TRBV28	.	TRBJ1-2	TGTGCCAGCAGTCCGCCCGCGACCGACGTCTATGGCTACACCTTC	CASSPPATDVYGYTF
many	TRBV4-1	.	TRBJ1-5	TGCGCCAGCAGCCAAGATCTAGGGGGTGGGCATCAGCCCCAGCATTTT	CASSQDLGGGHQPQHF
.	TRBV20-1	.	TRBJ2-7	TGCAGTGCTAGGGCAGGGACACCTAGCGAGCAGTACTTC	CSARAGTPSEQYF
few	TRBV7-9	.	TRBJ2-7	TGTGCCAGCAGCTTAACGGGTTCCCACGAGCAGTACTTC	CASSLTGSHEQYF
many	TRBV29-1	.	TRBJ2-4	TGCAGCGTTGAAGTCGGAGGCGGGATAGCTCAGTACTTC	CSVEVGGGIAQYF
many	TRBV5-1	TRBD2	TRBJ2-1	TGCGCCAGCAGCGGACTAGCGCGGAATGAGCAGTTCTTC	CASSGLARNEQFF
.	TRBV7-3	.	TRBJ2-1	TGTGCCAGCAGTTCGGGTGCCTACAATGAGCAGTTCTTC	CASSSGAYNEQFF
.	TRBV6-5	.	TRBJ1-2	TGTGCCAGCAGTCCCGATAGGGATCTCTATGGCTACACCTTC	CASSPDRDLYGYTF
few	TRBV20-1	.	TRBJ2-7	TGCAGTGCTAGACAGGGGGGAGGGTACGAGCAGTACTTC	CSARQGGGYEQYF
.	TRBV3-1	.	TRBJ2-1	TGTGCCAGCAGCCCTGGGGGACGGTTCTACAATGAGCAGTTCTTC	CASSPGGRFYNEQFF
many	TRBV4-3	.	TRBJ2-5	TGCGCCAGCAGCCGCGACAGACAAGAGACCCAGTACTTC	CASSRDRQETQYF
many	TRBV20-1	.	TRBJ2-5	TGCAGTGCTAGACCCAACAGGTTACGGGAAGAGACCCAGTACTTC	CSARPNRLREETQYF
few	TRBV7-9	TRBD2	TRBJ2-5	TGTGCCAGCAGCTTAGGGGCCGGAGCGGGAGTTGGACAAGAGACCCAGTACTTC	CASSLGAGAGVGQETQYF
few	TRBV5-1	TRBD1	TRBJ2-5	TGCGCCAGCAGTCCCGGGACAGGGTCGCCAGAGACCCAGTACTTC	CASSPGTGSPETQYF
many	TRBV29-1	.	TRBJ1-1	TGCAGCGTTGAGGCCAGGGGGAACACTGAAGCTTTCTTT	CSVEARGNTEAFF
many	TRBV29-1	.	TRBJ2-5	TGCAGCGGGGGACCTGGTAAAGATCAAGAGACCCAGTACTTC	CSGGPGKDQETQYF
few	TRBV6-1	TRBD1	TRBJ2-5	TGTGCCAGCTCGAGACAGGGGGCGCATGGGAAAGAGACCCAGTACTTC	CASSRQGAHGKETQYF
many	TRBV7-2	.	TRBJ2-5	TGTGCCAGCAGCTTATTGGGGGGCCCCCAGTACTTC	CASSLLGGPQYF
many	TRBV7-9	.	TRBJ2-1	TGTGCCAGCAGCTTAGGCCTAAATTACAATGAGCAGTTCTTC	CASSLGLNYNEQFF
many	TRBV19	.	TRBJ2-7	TGTGCCAGTACCCAGGACAGCTCCTACGAGCAGTACTTC	CASTQDSSYEQYF
many	TRBV12-3/TRBV12-4	.	TRBJ2-5	TGTGCCAGCAGTCCCGACTCAGACCCCCAGTACTTC	CASSPDSDPQYF
.	TRBV23-1	TRBD2	TRBJ2-3	TGCGCCAGCAGTCAATCGCCCAGCGGGAGTGGGGCAGATACGCAGTATTTT	CASSQSPSGSGADTQYF
many	TRBV5-1	.	TRBJ2-7	TGCGCCAGCAGCTTGGATTTTGGGACCAACTACGAGCAGTACTTC	CASSLDFGTNYEQYF
.	TRBV27	.	TRBJ2-1	TGTGCCAGCAGCCGTTTCGACTACAATGAGCAGTTCTTC	CASSRFDYNEQFF
many	TRBV27	TRBD1	TRBJ2-2	TGTGCCAGCAGCCGCGGACAGGTTTGGACCGGGGAGCTGTTTTTT	CASSRGQVWTGELFF
many	TRBV7-2	.	TRBJ2-7	TGTGCCAGCAGCTTAGGTCTTACAGATTCCTACGAGCAGTACTTC	CASSLGLTDSYEQYF
many	TRBV29-1	TRBD2	TRBJ2-3	TGCAGCGTCCTACATAGCGGGAAGTCGACAGATACGCAGTATTTT	CSVLHSGKSTDTQYF
many	TRBV3-1	.	TRBJ2-7	TGTGCCAGCAGCCCCCGCGCGGGGGAGCAGTACTTC	CASSPRAGEQYF
many	TRBV7-9	.	TRBJ2-6	TGTGCCAGCAGCTTATATCCTGGCAGGGCTGGGGCCAACGTCCTGACTTTC	CASSLYPGRAGANVLTF
.	TRBV5-6	TRBD1	TRBJ2-7	TGTGCCAGCAGCTTTCCGGGACAGGGGTCCTACGAGCAGTACTTC	CASSFPGQGSYEQYF
many	TRBV11-2	.	TRBJ1-1	TGTGCCAGCAGCCCTAACGCTGAAGCTTTCTTT	CASSPNAEAFF
few	TRBV5-1	.	TRBJ2-3	TGCGCCAGCAGATCGTTCCAGCGAAAGGCGGGAGATACGCAGTATTTT	CASRSFQRKAGDTQYF
few	TRBV6-6	TRBD1	TRBJ1-5	TGTGCCAGCAGTTACTCGCCAGGGGGAGGCAATCAGCCCCAGCATTTT	CASSYSPGGGNQPQHF
many	TRBV14	.	TRBJ2-7	TGTGCCAGCAGCCAATCCGGGATGAGCGACGAGCAGTACTTC	CASSQSGMSDEQYF
.	TRBV29-1	TRBD2	TRBJ2-7	TGCAGCGTTGTGCTAGCGGATACCTACGAGCAGTACTTC	CSVVLADTYEQYF
few	TRBV20-1	TRBD2	TRBJ2-1	TGCAGTGCTAGCGGACTAGCGGGAGGGCAAGACAATGAGCAGTTCTTC	CSASGLAGGQDNEQFF
few	TRBV12-3/TRBV12-4	.	TRBJ1-1	TGTGCCAGCAGTTTTCAGGGAATCACTGAAGCTTTCTTT	CASSFQGITEAFF
.	TRBV27	TRBD2	TRBJ2-1	TGTGCCAGCAGTTTCTTAGCGGGGGCTTTCTACAATGAGCAGTTCTTC	CASSFLAGAFYNEQFF
many	TRBV20-1	.	TRBJ1-2	TGCAGTGCCAAGCTCAGGACAGCCTCTCCTCCTTATGGCTACACCTTC	CSAKLRTASPPYGYTF
few	TRBV6-5	.	TRBJ2-3	TGTGCCAGCAGTAACCGGTATACGCAGTATTTT	CASSNRYTQYF
few	TRBV20-1	TRBD2	TRBJ2-7	TGCAGTGCGCCCGGGACTAGCGGGAGAGAGGCACGCTCCTACGAGCAGTACTTC	CSAPGTSGREARSYEQYF
few	TRBV2	.	TRBJ1-5	TGTGCCAGCAGTGTATTAGGGGAGGGCAATCAGCCCCAGCATTTT	CASSVLGEGNQPQHF
many	TRBV2	.	TRBJ2-3	TGTGCCAGCAATGACGGGGGTACGCAGTATTTT	CASNDGGTQYF
many	TRBV29-1	.	TRBJ1-1	TGCAGCGTTAACCGTGATGCCTTGGACACTGAAGCTTTCTTT	CSVNRDALDTEAFF
many	TRBV29-1	.	TRBJ2-1	TGCAGCGTTTTAGAGATCGTCCCGTTCTTC	CSVLEIVPFF
many	TRBV12-3/TRBV12-4	.	TRBJ1-1	TGTGCCAGCAGTTTAGTGAACACTGAAGCTTTCTTT	CASSLVNTEAFF
many	TRBV12-3/TRBV12-4	.	TRBJ2-7	TGTGCCAGCAGCATGACATCAGGGGTAGGAGAGCAGTACTTC	CASSMTSGVGEQYF
.	TRBV11-2	TRBD2	TRBJ2-3	TGTGCCAGCAGCTTACCGCGGGAGGCAGATACGCAGTATTTT	CASSLPREADTQYF
.	TRBV4-2	.	TRBJ1-4	TGTGCCAGCAGCCAAGATGAGGGGCGCGGAGGTGAAAAACTGTTTTTT	CASSQDEGRGGEKLFF
many	TRBV5-1	.	TRBJ2-3	TGCGCCAGCAGCTTAAAGCTAGACCCTACTAGCACAGATACGCAGTATTTT	CASSLKLDPTSTDTQYF
.	TRBV2	.	TRBJ1-1	TGTGCCCGATGGGGGAAGGACACAAAATTTGAAGCTTTCTTT	CARWGKDTKFEAFF
many	TRBV12-5	.	TRBJ2-5	TGTGCTAGTGGTTTGGGGGAGACCCAGTACTTC	CASGLGETQYF
many	TRBV10-1	.	TRBJ1-1	TGCGCCAGCAGTGTACGGCCCGATGCTGAAGCTTTCTTT	CASSVRPDAEAFF
many	TRBV5-1	.	TRBJ2-7	TGCGCCAGCAGCGAGCCGGGACCTGGCTCCTACGAGCAGTACTTC	CASSEPGPGSYEQYF
medium-sized	TRBV6-1	.	TRBJ1-5	TGTGCCAGCAGTGATAGCGAGGATTATCAGCCCCAGCATTTT	CASSDSEDYQPQHF